This TCR beta chain stems from a study of T cell responses to AZD1222 COVID-19 vaccine. Study-wide results and caveats: The study found Spike-specific TCR breadth and depth rose after two AZD1222 doses. Possibly, clonal diversity was underestimated; donors were largely white British and included more females. The reported proportion of spike-specific TCRs targeting unmutated variant regions was nearly half.

Germline assignment: CDR1 SGHRS and CDR2 YFSETQ. After removal of 1 base from V and 7 bases from J, the junction contained 11 bases not matched to a gene. The length of the CDR3 is 16 residues. Repertoires were generated with immunoSEQ multiplex PCR, while TCRdb's copy carries only in-frame clones and drops some. This repertoire shows around 160,000 clones, more than 75% found once; its top ten account for around 4.1%. This clone was counted once. The antigen remains unidentified. The input for sequencing was peripheral blood, taken on day 0 of MenACWY control vaccination. This chain joins TRBV5-1 and TRBJ2-5; 9 bases line up with TRBD2. The TCR comes from an adult in good health. The CDR3 coding sequence is TGCGCCAGCAGCTTGTACGGGGGACTAGCAGGAGGGACCCAGTACTTC. Translated, it gives CASSLYGGLAGGTQYF.